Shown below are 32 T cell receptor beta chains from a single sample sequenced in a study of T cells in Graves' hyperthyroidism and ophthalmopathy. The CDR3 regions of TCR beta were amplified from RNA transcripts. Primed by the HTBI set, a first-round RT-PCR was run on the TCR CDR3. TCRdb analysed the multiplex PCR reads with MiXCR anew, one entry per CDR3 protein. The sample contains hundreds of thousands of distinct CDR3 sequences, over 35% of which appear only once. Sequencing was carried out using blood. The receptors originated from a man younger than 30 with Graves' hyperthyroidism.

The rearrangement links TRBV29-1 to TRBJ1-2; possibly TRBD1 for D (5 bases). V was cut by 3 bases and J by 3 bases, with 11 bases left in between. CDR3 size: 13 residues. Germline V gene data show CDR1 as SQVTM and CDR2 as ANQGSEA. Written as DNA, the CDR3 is TGCAGCGTTGAGAAGGGGACGGACTATGGCTACACCTTC. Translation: CSVEKGTDYGYTF.

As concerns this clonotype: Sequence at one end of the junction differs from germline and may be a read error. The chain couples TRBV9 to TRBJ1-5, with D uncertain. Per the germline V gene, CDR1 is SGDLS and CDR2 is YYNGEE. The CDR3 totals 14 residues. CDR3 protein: CTSSFLPVPEPQHF. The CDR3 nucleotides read TGTACCAGCAGCTTCCTTCCAGTGCCCGAGCCCCAGCATTTT.

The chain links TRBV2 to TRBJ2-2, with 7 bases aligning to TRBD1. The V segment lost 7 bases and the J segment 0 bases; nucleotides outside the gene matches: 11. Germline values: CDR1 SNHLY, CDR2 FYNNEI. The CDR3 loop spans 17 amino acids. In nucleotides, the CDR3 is TGTGCCAGCAACCGGGACAGTGATAAATCGAACACCGGGGAGCTGTTTTTT. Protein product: CASNRDSDKSNTGELFF. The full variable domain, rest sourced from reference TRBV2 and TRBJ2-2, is EPEVTQTPSHQVTQMGQEVILRCVPISNHLYFYWYRQILGQKVEFLVSFYNNEISEKSEIFDDQFSVERPDGSNFTLKIRSTKLEDSAMYFCASNRDSDKSNTGELFFGEGSRLTVL.

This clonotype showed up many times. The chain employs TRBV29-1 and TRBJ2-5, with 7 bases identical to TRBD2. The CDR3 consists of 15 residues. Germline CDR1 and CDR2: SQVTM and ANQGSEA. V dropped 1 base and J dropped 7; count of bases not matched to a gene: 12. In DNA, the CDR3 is TGCAGCGTTGAAGGCCGGGCTAGCGGCTACCCGACCCAGTACTTC. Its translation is CSVEGRASGYPTQYF.

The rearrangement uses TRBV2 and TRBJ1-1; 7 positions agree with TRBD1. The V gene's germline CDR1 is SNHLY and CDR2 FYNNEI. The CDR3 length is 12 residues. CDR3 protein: CARGQPLTEAFF. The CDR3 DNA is TGTGCTAGGGGACAGCCCCTCACTGAAGCTTTCTTT.

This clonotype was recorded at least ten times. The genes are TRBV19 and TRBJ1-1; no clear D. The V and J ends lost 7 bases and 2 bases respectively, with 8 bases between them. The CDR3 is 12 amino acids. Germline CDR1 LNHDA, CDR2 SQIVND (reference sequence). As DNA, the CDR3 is TGTGCCAGTATTGGCATCAACACTGAAGCTTTCTTT. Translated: CASIGINTEAFF.

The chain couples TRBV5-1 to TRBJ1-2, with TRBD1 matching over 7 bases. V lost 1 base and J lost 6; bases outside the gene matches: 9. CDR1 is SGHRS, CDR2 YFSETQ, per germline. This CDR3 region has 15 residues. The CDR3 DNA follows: TGCGCCAGCAGCTTGTCTCCAGGGGGATATGATGGCTACACCTTC. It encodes CASSLSPGGYDGYTF.

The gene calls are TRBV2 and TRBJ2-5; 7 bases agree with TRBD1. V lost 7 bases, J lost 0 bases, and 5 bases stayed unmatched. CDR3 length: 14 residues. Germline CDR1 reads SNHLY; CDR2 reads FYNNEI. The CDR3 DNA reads TGTGCCAGCAAAGGGGGCAGGGACCAAGAGACCCAGTACTTC. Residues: CASKGGRDQETQYF. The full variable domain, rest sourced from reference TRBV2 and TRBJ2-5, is EPEVTQTPSHQVTQMGQEVILRCVPISNHLYFYWYRQILGQKVEFLVSFYNNEISEKSEIFDDQFSVERPDGSNFTLKIRSTKLEDSAMYFCASKGGRDQETQYFGPGTRLLVL.

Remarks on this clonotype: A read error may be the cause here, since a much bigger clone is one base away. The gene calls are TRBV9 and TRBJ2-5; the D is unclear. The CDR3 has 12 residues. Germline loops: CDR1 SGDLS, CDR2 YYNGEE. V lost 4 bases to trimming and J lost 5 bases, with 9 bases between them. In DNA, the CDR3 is TGTGCCAGCAGCCCGGAATGGGAGACCCAGTACTTC. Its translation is CASSPEWETQYF. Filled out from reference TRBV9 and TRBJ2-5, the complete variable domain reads DSGVTQTPKHLITATGQRVTLRCSPRSGDLSVYWYQQSLDQGLQFLIQYYNGEERAKGNILERFSAQQFPDLHSELNLSSLELGDSALYFCASSPEWETQYFGPGTRLLVL.

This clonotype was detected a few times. DNA for the CDR3: TGTGCCAGCCCCTCACCTACTAGCGGACAACTCTCCTACGAGCAGTACTTC. It specifies CASPSPTSGQLSYEQYF. The chain uses TRBV2 and TRBJ2-7; the match to TRBD2 covers 8 bases. This CDR3 is built from 17 residues. The germline V gene has CDR1 SNHLY and CDR2 FYNNEI. The V and J ends lost 8 bases and 0 bases, in that order; junction bases with no gene match: 15.

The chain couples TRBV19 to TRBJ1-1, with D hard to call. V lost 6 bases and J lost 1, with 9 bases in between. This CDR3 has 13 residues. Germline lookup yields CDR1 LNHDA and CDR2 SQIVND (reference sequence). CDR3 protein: CASRIEPNTEAFF. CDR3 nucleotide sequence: TGTGCCAGTAGAATCGAGCCGAACACTGAAGCTTTCTTT.

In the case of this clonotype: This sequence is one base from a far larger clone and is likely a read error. CDR3 bases: TGTGCCAGTCGAACTGGGGCCAACGTCCTGGCTTTC. It encodes CASRTGANVLAF. The V gene is TRBV2, the J gene TRBJ2-6, with D perhaps TRBD1 (5 bases). Germline-derived CDR1 and CDR2 are SNHLY and FYNNEI. This CDR3 contains 12 residues.

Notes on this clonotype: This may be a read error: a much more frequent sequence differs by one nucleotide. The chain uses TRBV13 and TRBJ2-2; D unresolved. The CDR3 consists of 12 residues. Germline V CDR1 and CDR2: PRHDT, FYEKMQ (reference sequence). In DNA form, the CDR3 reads TGTGCCGGCAGCTTTTCGGCCGGGGAGCTGTTTTTT. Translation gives CAGSFSAGELFF.

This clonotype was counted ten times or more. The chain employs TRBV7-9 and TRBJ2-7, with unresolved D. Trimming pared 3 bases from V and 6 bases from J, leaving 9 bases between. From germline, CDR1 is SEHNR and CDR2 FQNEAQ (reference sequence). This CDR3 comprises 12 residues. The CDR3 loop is CASSFGVAEQYF. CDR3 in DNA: TGTGCCAGCAGCTTTGGGGTCGCCGAGCAGTACTTC.

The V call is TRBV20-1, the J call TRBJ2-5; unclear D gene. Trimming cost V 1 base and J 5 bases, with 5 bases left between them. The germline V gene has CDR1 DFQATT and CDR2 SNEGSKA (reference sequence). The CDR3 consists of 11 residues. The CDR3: CSARGYETQYF. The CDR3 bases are TGCAGTGCTAGAGGGTATGAGACCCAGTACTTC.

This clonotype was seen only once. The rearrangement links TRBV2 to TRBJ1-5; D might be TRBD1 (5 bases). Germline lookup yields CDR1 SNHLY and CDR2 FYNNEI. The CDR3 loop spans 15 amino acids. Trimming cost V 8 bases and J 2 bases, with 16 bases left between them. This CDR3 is CASEDGGLGNQPQHF. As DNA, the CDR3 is TGTGCCAGCGAAGACGGGGGGTTGGGCAATCAGCCCCAGCATTTT.

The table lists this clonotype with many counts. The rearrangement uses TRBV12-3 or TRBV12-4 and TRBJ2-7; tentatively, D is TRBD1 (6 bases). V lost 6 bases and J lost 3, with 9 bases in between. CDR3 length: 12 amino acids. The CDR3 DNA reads TGTGCCAGCAGCACAGGGATCTACGAGCAGTACTTC. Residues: CASSTGIYEQYF.

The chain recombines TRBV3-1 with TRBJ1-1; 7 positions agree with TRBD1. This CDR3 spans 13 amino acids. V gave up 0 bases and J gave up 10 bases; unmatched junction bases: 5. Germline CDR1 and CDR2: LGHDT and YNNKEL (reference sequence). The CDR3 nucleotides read TGTGCCAGCAGCCAAGATCCAGGGGGAACAGCTTTCTTT. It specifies CASSQDPGGTAFF.

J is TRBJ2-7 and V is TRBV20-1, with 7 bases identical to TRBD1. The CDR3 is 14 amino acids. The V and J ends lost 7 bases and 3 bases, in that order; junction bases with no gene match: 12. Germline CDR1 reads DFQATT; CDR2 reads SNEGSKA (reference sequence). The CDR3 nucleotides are TGCAGTGGTAGGGGTGGGCAGGGGGTCTACGAGCAGTACTTC. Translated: CSGRGGQGVYEQYF.

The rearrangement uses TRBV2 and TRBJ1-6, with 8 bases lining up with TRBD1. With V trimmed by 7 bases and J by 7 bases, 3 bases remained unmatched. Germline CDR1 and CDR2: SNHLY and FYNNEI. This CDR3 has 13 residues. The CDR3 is CASKQGVNSPLHF. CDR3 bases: TGTGCCAGCAAACAGGGGGTGAATTCACCCCTCCACTTT.

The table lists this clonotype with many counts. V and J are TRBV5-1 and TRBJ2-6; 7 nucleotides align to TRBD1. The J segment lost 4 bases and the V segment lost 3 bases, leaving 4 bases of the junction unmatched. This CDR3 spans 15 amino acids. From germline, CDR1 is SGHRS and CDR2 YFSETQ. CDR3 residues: CASSSDRTGANVLTF. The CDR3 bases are TGCGCCAGCAGCTCGGACAGGACCGGGGCCAACGTCCTGACTTTC. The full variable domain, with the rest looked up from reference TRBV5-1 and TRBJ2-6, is KAGVTQTPRYLIKTRGQQVTLSCSPISGHRSVSWYQQTPGQGLQFLFEYFSETQRNKGNFPGRFSGRQFSNSRSEMNVSTLELGDSALYLCASSSDRTGANVLTFGAGSRLTVL.

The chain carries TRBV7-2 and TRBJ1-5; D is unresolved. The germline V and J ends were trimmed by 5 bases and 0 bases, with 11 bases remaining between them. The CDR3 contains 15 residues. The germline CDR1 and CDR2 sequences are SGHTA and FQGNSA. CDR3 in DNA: TGTGCCAGCAGCCCCGCAATCTTTAGCAATCAGCCCCAGCATTTT. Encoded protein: CASSPAIFSNQPQHF.

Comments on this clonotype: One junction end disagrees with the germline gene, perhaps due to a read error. CDR3 loop: CASSPQFGGF. The DNA of the CDR3 is TGTGCCAGCAGCCCCCAATTCGGCGGGTTT. The chain has TRBV14 and TRBJ1-1; unclear D gene. The CDR3 sequence is 10 residues long. CDR1 is SGHDN and CDR2 is FVKESK in the germline V gene.

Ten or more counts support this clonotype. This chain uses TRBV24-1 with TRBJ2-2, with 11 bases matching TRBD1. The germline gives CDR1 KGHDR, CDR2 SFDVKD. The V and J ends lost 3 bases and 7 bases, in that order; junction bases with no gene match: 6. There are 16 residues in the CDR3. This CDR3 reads CATSDQDRGLNGELFF. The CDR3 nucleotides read TGTGCCACCAGTGATCAGGACAGGGGGCTGAACGGGGAGCTGTTTTTT.

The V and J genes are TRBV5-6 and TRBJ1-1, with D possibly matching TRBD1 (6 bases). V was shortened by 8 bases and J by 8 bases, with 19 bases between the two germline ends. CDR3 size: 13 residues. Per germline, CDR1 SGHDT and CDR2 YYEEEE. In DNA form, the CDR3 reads TGTGCCAGTTCTAGCGTGGGGGCAAACGAAGCTTTCTTT. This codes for CASSSVGANEAFF.

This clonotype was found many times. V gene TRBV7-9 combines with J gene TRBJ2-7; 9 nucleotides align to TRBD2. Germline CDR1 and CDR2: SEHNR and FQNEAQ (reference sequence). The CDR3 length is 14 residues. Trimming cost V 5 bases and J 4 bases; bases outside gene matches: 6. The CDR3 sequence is CASSGGRGFYEQYF. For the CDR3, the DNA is TGTGCCAGCAGCGGCGGGAGGGGGTTTTACGAGCAGTACTTC.

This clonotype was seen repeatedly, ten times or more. The CDR3: CASSPRDSGANVLTF. The CDR3 DNA sequence: TGTGCCAGCAGCCCAAGGGACTCTGGGGCCAACGTCCTGACTTTC. The genes are TRBV9 and TRBJ2-6, with D hard to call. The CDR3 spans 15 residues. The germline V gene encodes CDR1 SGDLS and CDR2 YYNGEE. V was shortened by 4 bases and J by 0 bases, with 8 bases between the two germline ends.

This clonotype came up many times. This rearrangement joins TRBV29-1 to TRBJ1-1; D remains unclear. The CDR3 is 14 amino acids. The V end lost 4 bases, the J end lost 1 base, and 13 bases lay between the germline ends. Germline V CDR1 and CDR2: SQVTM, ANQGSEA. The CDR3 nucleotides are TGCAGCGTTGTGTGGCCGGCGGCGAACACTGAAGCTTTCTTT. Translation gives CSVVWPAANTEAFF.

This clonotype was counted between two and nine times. The CDR3 region is CASRLWTGQETQYF. The DNA for the CDR3 is TGTGCCAGCAGACTTTGGACAGGGCAAGAGACCCAGTACTTC. The chain combines TRBV6-5 with TRBJ2-5; 8 bases map to TRBD1. V dropped 6 bases and J dropped 2; count of bases not matched to a gene: 5. CDR1 and CDR2 (germline): MNHEY, SVGAGI. This CDR3 has 14 amino acids.

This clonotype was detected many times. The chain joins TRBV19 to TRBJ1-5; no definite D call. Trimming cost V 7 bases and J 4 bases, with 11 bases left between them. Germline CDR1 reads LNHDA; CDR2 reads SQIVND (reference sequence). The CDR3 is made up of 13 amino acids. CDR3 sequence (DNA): TGTGCCAGTACCTACGAGGGTAATCAGCCCCAGCATTTT. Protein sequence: CASTYEGNQPQHF. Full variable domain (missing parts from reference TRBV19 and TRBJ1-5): DGGITQSPKYLFRKEGQNVTLSCEQNLNHDAMYWYRQDPGQGLRLIYYSQIVNDFQKGDIAEGYSVSREKKESFPLTVTSAQKNPTAFYLCASTYEGNQPQHFGDGTRLSIL.

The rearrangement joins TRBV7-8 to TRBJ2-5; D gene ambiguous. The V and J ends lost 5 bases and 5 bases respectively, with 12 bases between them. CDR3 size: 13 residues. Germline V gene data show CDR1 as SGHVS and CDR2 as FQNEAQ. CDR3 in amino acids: CASSQTGWETQYF. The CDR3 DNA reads TGTGCCAGCAGCCAGACCGGGTGGGAGACCCAGTACTTC.

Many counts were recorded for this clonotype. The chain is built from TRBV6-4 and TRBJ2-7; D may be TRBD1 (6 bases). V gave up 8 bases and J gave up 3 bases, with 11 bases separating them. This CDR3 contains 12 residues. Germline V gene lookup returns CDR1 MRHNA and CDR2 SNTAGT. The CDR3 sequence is CASRQGHYEQYF. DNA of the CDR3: TGTGCCAGCCGGCAGGGGCACTACGAGCAGTACTTC.